These 18 T cell receptor beta chains came from one sample sequenced in a study of blood T cell repertoires in COVID-19. Sequencing was performed with immunoSEQ multiplex PCR; in TCRdb, only in-frame clones are kept and a portion is missing. The repertoire holds approximately 170,000 clones, with approximately 85% as singletons. The source material was PBMCs or T cells enriched from blood (not recorded which). The receptor set was obtained from a woman aged 18-30 years who had recovered from COVID-19.

The sample holds one count of this clone. The chain has TRBV28 and TRBJ1-4; D gene uncertain. This CDR3 spans 12 amino acids. The V gene's germline CDR1 is MDHEN and CDR2 SYDVKM. The germline V and J ends were trimmed by 3 bases and 4 bases, with 3 bases remaining between them. CDR3 nucleotides: TGTGCCAGCAGTTTCGGTAATGAAAAACTGTTTTTT. Protein sequence: CASSFGNEKLFF.

The chain employs TRBV7-3 and TRBJ2-3; D may be TRBD2 (5 bases). The germline V and J ends were trimmed by 0 bases and 8 bases, with 9 bases remaining between them. The V gene's germline CDR1 is SGHTA and CDR2 FQGTGA. The CDR3 covers 13 residues. Written as DNA, the CDR3 is TGTGCCAGCAGCTTAACTTCTGGAGGTACGCAGTATTTT. Translating gives CASSLTSGGTQYF.

The sample holds a few counts of this clone. The chain carries TRBV7-3 and TRBJ1-1, with a weak D call TRBD1 (5 bases). This CDR3 is built from 15 residues. Germline CDR1 and CDR2: SGHTA and FQGTGA. Trimming shortened V by 5 bases and J by 3 bases, and 16 bases separated the two germline ends. The CDR3 spells CASSPTNQGDTEAFF. DNA of the CDR3: TGTGCCAGCAGCCCCACGAATCAGGGCGACACTGAAGCTTTCTTT.

This clone was detected a few times. This chain connects TRBV28 to TRBJ1-2; D is perhaps TRBD1 (5 bases). V was shortened by 2 bases and J by 4 bases, with 14 bases between the two germline ends. Germline V lookup: CDR1 MDHEN, CDR2 SYDVKM. The CDR3 totals 15 residues. The CDR3 DNA sequence: TGTGCCAGCAGTTTAAGAGGGCGGGACGCCTATGGCTACACCTTC. It codes for CASSLRGRDAYGYTF.

The chain uses TRBV10-3 and TRBJ1-1; a possible D gene is TRBD1 (5 bases). This CDR3 has 14 amino acids. Germline lookup yields CDR1 ENHRY and CDR2 SYGVKD. V lost 4 bases to trimming and J lost 1 base, with 10 bases between them. The CDR3 bases are TGTGCCATCAGTGTCGGGGGGGAGAACACTGAAGCTTTCTTT. This gives the protein CAISVGGENTEAFF.

The chain couples TRBV23-1 to TRBJ2-1; a weak D match, TRBD2 (5 bases). TRBV23-1 is an open reading frame, and its role is uncertain. Deletions cut 0 bases from V and 6 bases from J, with 12 bases between. This CDR3 has 15 amino acids. CDR3 protein: CASSQSLRGGNEQFF. DNA of the CDR3: TGCGCCAGCAGTCAATCACTCCGGGGTGGCAATGAGCAGTTCTTC.

V and J are TRBV28 and TRBJ1-5, with D maybe TRBD1 (5 bases). The germline gives CDR1 MDHEN, CDR2 SYDVKM. The CDR3 loop spans 17 amino acids. The V end was cut by 4 bases, the J end by 5 bases, with 21 bases between. CDR3 nucleotides: TGTGCCAGCAGTTCAGACCGCGGGGCCAGGGCTGATCAGCCCCAGCATTTT. The encoded protein is CASSSDRGARADQPQHF. Combining the CDR3 with reference TRBV28 and TRBJ1-5 gives the whole variable domain DVKVTQSSRYLVKRTGEKVFLECVQDMDHENMFWYRQDPGLGLRLIYFSYDVKMKEKGDIPEGYSVSREKKERFSLILESASTNQTSMYLCASSSDRGARADQPQHFGDGTRLSIL.

This chain links TRBV19 with TRBJ2-7, with D possibly being TRBD1 (6 bases). The CDR3 contains 14 residues. CDR1 is LNHDA and CDR2 is SQIVND in the germline V gene (reference sequence). Trimming stripped 3 bases from V and 3 bases from J, with 12 bases between. The CDR3 here is CASSMQGQNYEQYF. Written as DNA, the CDR3 is TGTGCCAGTAGTATGCAGGGGCAAAACTACGAGCAGTACTTC.

This clone appeared a few times. This chain connects TRBV7-8 to TRBJ1-2; no clear D gene. Trimming shortened V by 3 bases and J by 4 bases, and 21 bases separated the two germline ends. Germline V gene sequence: CDR1 SGHVS, CDR2 FQNEAQ. This CDR3 has 17 amino acids. The CDR3 is CASSFAFGPLSSYGYTF. DNA of the CDR3: TGTGCCAGCAGCTTCGCCTTTGGGCCCCTAAGCAGCTATGGCTACACCTTC.

V usage is TRBV4-3 and J usage is TRBJ1-2; D unclear. The CDR3 contains 15 residues. Germline V gene data show CDR1 as LGHNA and CDR2 as YSLEER. Between the trimmed V and J ends, which lost 1 base and 0 bases, there was a span of 9 bases. In nucleotides, the CDR3 is TGCGCCAGCAGCCAAGTCGAGGGAGCTAACTATGGCTACACCTTC. It is translated as CASSQVEGANYGYTF.

The chain recombines TRBV28 with TRBJ2-5; no definite D call. The CDR3 contains 18 residues. CDR1 MDHEN and CDR2 SYDVKM come from the germline V gene. V shed 7 bases and J shed 5 bases, with 29 bases lying between them. CDR3 DNA sequence: TGTGCCAGCACCCATAGAGATGGAGTCCGATCTTTTTGGGAGACCCAGTACTTC. Translation: CASTHRDGVRSFWETQYF.

The J gene is TRBJ2-2, the V gene TRBV30; 11 nucleotides agree with TRBD2. This CDR3 is built from 16 residues. Per germline, CDR1 GTSNPN and CDR2 SVGIG (reference sequence). Trimming took 3 bases from V and 4 from J; bases not matched to a gene: 7. CDR3 in DNA: TGTGCCTGGAGAGGGCTAGCGGGAGGAAGCACCGGGGAGCTGTTTTTT. This codes for CAWRGLAGGSTGELFF.

The chain links TRBV5-1 to TRBJ2-7; no definite D call. This CDR3 is built from 13 residues. Germline V lookup: CDR1 SGHRS, CDR2 YFSETQ. V shed 9 bases and J shed 2 bases, with 15 bases lying between them. CDR3 in DNA: TGCGCCACCTCAACTGACGGAGCCTACGAGCAGTACTTC. Its protein product is CATSTDGAYEQYF.

This chain connects TRBV9 to TRBJ1-1; D is unresolved. The germline V gene has CDR1 SGDLS and CDR2 YYNGEE. V dropped 0 bases and J dropped 11 bases, with 8 bases sitting between them. The CDR3 runs to 11 residues. The CDR3 DNA reads as TGTGCCAGCAGCGTAGAAACGGAGGCTTTCTTT. Residues: CASSVETEAFF.

The chain couples TRBV7-9 to TRBJ1-5; 9 bases map to TRBD1. After removal of 1 base from V and 4 bases from J, the junction contained 11 bases not matched to a gene. The V gene's germline CDR1 is SEHNR and CDR2 FQNEAQ (reference sequence). The CDR3 length is 18 residues. DNA for the CDR3: TGTGCCAGCAGCTTAGGGTGGGGACAGGGAGGAACAAATCAGCCCCAGCATTTT. Protein product: CASSLGWGQGGTNQPQHF.

The chain has TRBV27 and TRBJ1-6; D remains ambiguous. Trimming cost V 2 bases and J 6 bases, with 2 bases left between them. Germline CDR1 is MNHEY and CDR2 is SMNVEV (reference sequence). CDR3 size: 12 residues. CDR3 amino acids: CASSLRNSPLHF. The CDR3 DNA reads as TGTGCCAGCAGTTTACGTAATTCACCCCTCCACTTT.

CDR3 bases: TGTGCCAGCAGCACGGTCAGGACCGGGACTAGCCACTACGAGCAGTACTTC. This translates into CASSTVRTGTSHYEQYF. The V call is TRBV7-9, the J call TRBJ2-7; 9 nucleotides align to TRBD2. Looked up from germline, CDR1 is SEHNR and CDR2 is FQNEAQ (reference sequence). This CDR3 has 17 residues. V was clipped by 5 bases and J by 3 bases; unmatched bases: 14. Supplemented by reference TRBV7-9 and TRBJ2-7, the full variable domain reads DTGVSQNPRHKITKRGQNVTFRCDPISEHNRLYWYRQTLGQGPEFLTYFQNEAQLEKSRLLSDRFSAERPKGSFSTLEIQRTEQGDSAMYLCASSTVRTGTSHYEQYFGPGTRLTVT.

This clone was seen a handful of times. This chain connects TRBV6-2 or TRBV6-3 to TRBJ1-1; 8 positions match TRBD1. Germline CDR1 is MNHEY and CDR2 is SVGEGT. With 0 bases clipped from V and 0 bases from J, the junction kept 12 bases outside the gene matches. The CDR3 loop spans 19 amino acids. CDR3 nucleotides: TGTGCCAGCAGTTACTCGGGGGACAGGTCGTTAGGGTTGAACACTGAAGCTTTCTTT. Protein product: CASSYSGDRSLGLNTEAFF.